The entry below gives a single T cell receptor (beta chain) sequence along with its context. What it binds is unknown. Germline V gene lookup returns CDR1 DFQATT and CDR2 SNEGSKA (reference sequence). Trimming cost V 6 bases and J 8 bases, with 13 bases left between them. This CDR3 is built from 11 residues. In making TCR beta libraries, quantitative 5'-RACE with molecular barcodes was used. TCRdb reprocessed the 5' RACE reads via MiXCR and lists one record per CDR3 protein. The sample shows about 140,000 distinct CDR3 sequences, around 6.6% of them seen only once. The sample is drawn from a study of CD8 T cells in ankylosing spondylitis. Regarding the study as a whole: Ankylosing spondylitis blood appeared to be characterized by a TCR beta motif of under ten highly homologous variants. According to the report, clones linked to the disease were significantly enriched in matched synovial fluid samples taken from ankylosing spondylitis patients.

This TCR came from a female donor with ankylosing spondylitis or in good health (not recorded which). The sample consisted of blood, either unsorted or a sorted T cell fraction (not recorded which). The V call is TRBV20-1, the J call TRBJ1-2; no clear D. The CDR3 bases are TGCAGTGCAAAGTCCCTCGGGGGCTACACCTTC. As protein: CSAKSLGGYTF.